This entry is about one TCR beta chain. Its antigen is not known. The read gets to within 3 residues of the CDR3 end, and the germline J gene fills in the rest. Control and CVID samples contributed equal amounts of genomic DNA. This table comes from immunoSEQ multiplex PCR, and its TCRdb copy is limited to in-frame clones, with some not included. The sample includes around 15,000 clones, none of them occurring once. This record belongs to a study of T cell clonality in common variable immunodeficiency. Study-level findings and limits: TCRbeta clonality was increased in CVID versus healthy controls. Common variable immunodeficiency TCR beta sequences reportedly had fewer deletions and N-nucleotide insertions. Compared with controls, CVID subjects had fewer shared TCRbeta clones.

Patients had low serum IgG, IgA and/or IgM and specific antibody deficiency. V was cut by 0 bases and J by 4 bases, with 11 bases left in between. Germline values: CDR1 SNHLY, CDR2 FYNNEI. This CDR3 comprises 15 residues. The sample comprised peripheral blood mononuclear cells. The chain joins TRBV2 to TRBJ2-3, with D possibly TRBD1 on 6 matching bases. The receptor comes from a human donor with common variable immunodeficiency. The CDR3 protein is CASSEALGGPDTQYF. CDR3 DNA, as far as it was read: TGTGCCAGCAGTGAAGCGCTTGGGGGCCCAGATACG.